The present T cell receptor beta chain was sequenced within a study of T cell clonality in common variable immunodeficiency. This clone was observed at least ten times. Its antigen is not identified. The CDR3 goes on 3 residues after the read ends, and that part is filled in from the germline J gene. Trimming removed 5 bases from V and 11 bases from J; junction bases left unmatched: 12. CDR1 and CDR2 from the germline V gene are SGHTA and FQGNSA. This CDR3 has 15 residues. Whole-study results and caveats: CVID subjects showed higher TCRbeta clonality than healthy controls. CVID subjects shared fewer TCRbeta clones than healthy controls did.

Control and CVID samples contributed equal amounts of genomic DNA. Profiled with immunoSEQ multiplex PCR; TCRdb holds only in-frame clones, not every one. Observed in the sample are more than 65,000 clones, none of them singletons. The sequenced material came from peripheral blood mononuclear cells. This TCR was sampled from a person between 18 and 70 years old in good health. The rearrangement uses TRBV7-2 and TRBJ1-6; 7 nucleotides line up with TRBD1. CDR3 sequence reads: CASSLDRQGSAPLHF. Partial CDR3 DNA: TGTGCCAGCAGCCTGGATCGACAGGGTAGCGCACCC.